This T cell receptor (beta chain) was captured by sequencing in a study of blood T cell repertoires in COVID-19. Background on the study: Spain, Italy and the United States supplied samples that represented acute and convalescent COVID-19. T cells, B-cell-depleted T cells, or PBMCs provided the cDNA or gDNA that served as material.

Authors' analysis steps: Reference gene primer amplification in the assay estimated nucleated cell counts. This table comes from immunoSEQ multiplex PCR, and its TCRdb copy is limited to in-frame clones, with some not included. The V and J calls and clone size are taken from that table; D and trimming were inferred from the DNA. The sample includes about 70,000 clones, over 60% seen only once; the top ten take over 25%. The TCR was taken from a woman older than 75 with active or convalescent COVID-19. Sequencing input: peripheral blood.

The CDR3 protein is CASSLGTSGSTDTQYF. In DNA form, the CDR3 reads TGTGCCAGCAGCTTGGGGACTAGCGGGAGCACAGATACGCAGTATTTT. The V gene is TRBV5-5, the J gene TRBJ2-3; 11 bases match TRBD2. This CDR3 comprises 16 residues. V lost 0 bases, J lost 0 bases, and 0 bases stayed unmatched. Germline V gene sequence: CDR1 SGHKS, CDR2 YYEKEE (reference sequence).